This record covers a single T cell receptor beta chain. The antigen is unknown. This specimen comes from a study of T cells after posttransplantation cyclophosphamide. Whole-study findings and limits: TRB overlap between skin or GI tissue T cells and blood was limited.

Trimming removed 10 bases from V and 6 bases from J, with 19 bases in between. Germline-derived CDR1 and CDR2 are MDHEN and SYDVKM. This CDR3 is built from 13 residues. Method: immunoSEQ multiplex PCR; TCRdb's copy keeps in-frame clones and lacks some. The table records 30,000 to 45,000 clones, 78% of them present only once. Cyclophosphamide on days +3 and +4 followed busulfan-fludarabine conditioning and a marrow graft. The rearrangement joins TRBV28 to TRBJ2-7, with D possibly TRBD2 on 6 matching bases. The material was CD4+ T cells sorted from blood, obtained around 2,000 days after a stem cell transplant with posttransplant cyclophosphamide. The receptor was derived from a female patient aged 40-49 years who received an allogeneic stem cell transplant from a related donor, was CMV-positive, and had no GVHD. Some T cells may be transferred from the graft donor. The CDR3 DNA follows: TGTGCCACAATGGGGTGGAGGGGTAGCGAGCAGTACTTC. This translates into CATMGWRGSEQYF.